Below, one T cell receptor beta chain is given with its context. Its antigen remains unknown. This record comes from a study of T cell responses to AZD1222 COVID-19 vaccine. Repertoires were generated with immunoSEQ multiplex PCR, while TCRdb's copy carries only in-frame clones and drops some. In the table there are about 130,000 clones, roughly 88% of which are singletons. Whole-study results and caveats: Baseline seropositives among AZD1222 recipients totaled only five to seven. The study reported that nearly half of spike-specific TCRs target unmutated variant regions. Sampled repertoires all dated from after the peak T cell response. Clonal diversity was possibly underestimated, and white British individuals and females predominated among donors.

The sequenced sample was peripheral blood, obtained on day 0 of MenACWY control vaccination. The TCR originated in an adult in good health.

The DNA of the CDR3 is TGTGCCAGTAGTATAGACCCGCCCTGGGGCGAGCAGTACTTC. Protein product: CASSIDPPWGEQYF. The genes are TRBV19 and TRBJ2-7; D gene ambiguous. Trimming left V 0 bases short and J 6 bases short, with 12 bases between. The CDR3 is 14 residues long. Germline V gene sequence: CDR1 LNHDA, CDR2 SQIVND (reference sequence).